Listed below are T cell receptor beta chains from one sample, sequenced in a study of cytomegalovirus exposure and HLA in healthy donors. Here immunoSEQ multiplex PCR was the method, and the copy in TCRdb shows in-frame clones only, minus some. The table shows about 130,000 clones, with about 91% occurring only once. The sequencing input was PBMCs. The receptors stem from a woman in her late teens or twenties in good health and CMV-seronegative. The CDR3 runs from the conserved cysteine through the conserved F or W. D genes are given only for firm matches. Clone size, where shown, is once, few, many, or a class for clones that have expanded.

>TRBD2|TRBV25-1|once|TRBJ2-1
CASSGLADYNEQFF
TGTGCCAGCAGTGGACTAGCGGACTACAATGAGCAGTTCTTC
>TRBD1|TRBV7-3|.|TRBJ1-2
CASSPSGGNGYTF
TGTGCCAGCAGCCCTTCAGGGGGAAATGGCTACACCTTC
>TRBD1|TRBV9|.|TRBJ2-7
CASSVSTGGYFEQYF
TGTGCCAGCAGCGTATCGACAGGGGGTTATTTCGAGCAGTACTTC
>TRBD1|TRBV2|.|TRBJ1-4
CASSRDRGGNEKLFF
TGTGCCAGCAGTCGGGACAGGGGGGGTAATGAAAAACTGTTTTTT
>.|TRBV5-5|.|TRBJ2-2
CASSLARQANTGELFF
TGTGCCAGCAGCTTGGCCCGACAGGCTAACACCGGGGAGCTGTTTTTT
>TRBD1|TRBV27|.|TRBJ2-3
CASAKLGGPDTQYF
TGTGCCAGCGCTAAACTAGGGGGCCCTGATACGCAGTATTTT
>.|TRBV7-2|.|TRBJ2-7
CASSLSPAYEQYF
TGTGCCAGCAGCTTATCCCCCGCCTACGAGCAGTACTTC
>TRBD1|TRBV29-1|.|TRBJ2-3
CSGGTGDITDTQYF
TGCAGCGGCGGGACAGGGGATATCACGGATACGCAGTATTTT
>.|TRBV2|.|TRBJ2-2
CASSSEPGHPNTGELFF
TGTGCCAGCAGTTCTGAACCGGGACACCCAAACACCGGGGAGCTGTTTTTT
>.|TRBV15|once|TRBJ1-1
CATSRDDFRTEAFF
TGTGCCACCAGCAGAGATGACTTTCGGACTGAAGCTTTCTTT
>TRBD2|TRBV7-8|.|TRBJ2-5
CASSPRLAGVETQYF
TGTGCCAGCAGCCCTAGACTAGCGGGGGTGGAGACCCAGTACTTC
>.|TRBV6-1|.|TRBJ1-6
CASSRTASGSPLHF
TGTGCCAGCAGTCGGACAGCTTCTGGTTCACCCCTCCACTTT
>TRBD2|TRBV11-2|.|TRBJ2-1
CASTGTRYNEQFF
TGTGCCAGCACCGGGACTAGATACAATGAGCAGTTCTTC
>.|TRBV19|.|TRBJ1-2
CASSPRANYGYTF
TGTGCCAGTAGCCCGAGAGCTAACTATGGCTACACCTTC
>.|TRBV19|.|TRBJ1-2
CASTGGGLDGYTF
TGTGCCAGTACCGGGGGGGGCCTTGATGGCTACACCTTC
>.|TRBV4-1|.|TRBJ2-1
CASSQDYPGESRAEQFF
TGCGCCAGCAGCCAAGATTATCCGGGGGAGTCTCGAGCTGAGCAGTTCTTC
>TRBD1|TRBV4-1|.|TRBJ1-1
CASSQFTGEITEAFF
TGCGCCAGCAGCCAATTCACAGGGGAGATTACTGAAGCTTTCTTT
>.|TRBV7-2|once|TRBJ1-1
CASSFTGRNTEAFF
TGTGCCAGCAGCTTCACGGGGAGGAACACTGAAGCTTTCTTT
>TRBD1|TRBV5-6|.|TRBJ2-7
CASSRGTGGEQYF
TGTGCCAGCAGCCGGGGGACAGGGGGCGAGCAGTACTTC
>.|TRBV10-1|once|TRBJ2-5
CASSEEGQDKETQYF
TGCGCCAGCAGTGAGGAGGGACAAGATAAAGAGACCCAGTACTTC
>.|TRBV25-1|few|TRBJ1-5
CASRGDNNQPQHF
TGTGCCAGCAGAGGGGACAACAATCAGCCCCAGCATTTT
>TRBD2|TRBV5-4|.|TRBJ2-7
CASSTGGGAGEQYF
TGTGCCAGCAGCACCGGCGGGGGGGCGGGCGAGCAGTACTTC
>TRBD1|TRBV5-1|.|TRBJ1-4
CASSETGSHEKLFF
TGCGCCAGCTCAGAGACAGGGAGTCACGAAAAACTGTTTTTT
>.|TRBV7-8|.|TRBJ2-1
CASSLVPPRGYNEQFF
TGTGCCAGCAGCTTAGTCCCCCCCCGAGGGTACAATGAGCAGTTCTTC